This T cell receptor (beta chain) was captured in a study of metastatic and nonmetastatic thyroid tumors. Background on the study: A comparison of repertoires was made across blood and tumor or nodule tissue from malignant and benign thyroid patients.

The CDR3 loop spans 15 amino acids. Germline CDR1 is SGHVS and CDR2 is FQNEAQ. About this clone itself: Antigen unknown. One end of the junction varies from germline; a read error may be responsible.

In the original processing: Between-group CDR3 differences, defined by clinicopathological status, yielded a distant-metastasis classifier for papillary thyroid cancer. TCRdb reanalyzed the PCR reads with MiXCR. These V and J calls are TCRdb output, not the study's own analysis. The sample shows 35,000 to 50,000 clones, around 17% of them seen only once. Study-level points and caveats: Benign nodules reportedly had significantly lower TCR beta diversity than malignant thyroid tumors in blood and tumor.

Among the patients, none had received any treatment before thyroid surgery. This receptor was taken from a female donor with papillary thyroid cancer or a benign thyroid nodule (not recorded which). Some clones in this sample may be carry-over from other donors' samples. Sequencing was performed on tumor tissue. The chain joins TRBV7-8 to TRBJ2-5, with 8 nucleotides matching TRBD1. This chain's CDR3 is CASRPRTGLQETQYF. In nucleotides, the CDR3 is TGCGCCAGCAGACCTAGGACAGGGTTACAAGAGACCCAGTACTTC.